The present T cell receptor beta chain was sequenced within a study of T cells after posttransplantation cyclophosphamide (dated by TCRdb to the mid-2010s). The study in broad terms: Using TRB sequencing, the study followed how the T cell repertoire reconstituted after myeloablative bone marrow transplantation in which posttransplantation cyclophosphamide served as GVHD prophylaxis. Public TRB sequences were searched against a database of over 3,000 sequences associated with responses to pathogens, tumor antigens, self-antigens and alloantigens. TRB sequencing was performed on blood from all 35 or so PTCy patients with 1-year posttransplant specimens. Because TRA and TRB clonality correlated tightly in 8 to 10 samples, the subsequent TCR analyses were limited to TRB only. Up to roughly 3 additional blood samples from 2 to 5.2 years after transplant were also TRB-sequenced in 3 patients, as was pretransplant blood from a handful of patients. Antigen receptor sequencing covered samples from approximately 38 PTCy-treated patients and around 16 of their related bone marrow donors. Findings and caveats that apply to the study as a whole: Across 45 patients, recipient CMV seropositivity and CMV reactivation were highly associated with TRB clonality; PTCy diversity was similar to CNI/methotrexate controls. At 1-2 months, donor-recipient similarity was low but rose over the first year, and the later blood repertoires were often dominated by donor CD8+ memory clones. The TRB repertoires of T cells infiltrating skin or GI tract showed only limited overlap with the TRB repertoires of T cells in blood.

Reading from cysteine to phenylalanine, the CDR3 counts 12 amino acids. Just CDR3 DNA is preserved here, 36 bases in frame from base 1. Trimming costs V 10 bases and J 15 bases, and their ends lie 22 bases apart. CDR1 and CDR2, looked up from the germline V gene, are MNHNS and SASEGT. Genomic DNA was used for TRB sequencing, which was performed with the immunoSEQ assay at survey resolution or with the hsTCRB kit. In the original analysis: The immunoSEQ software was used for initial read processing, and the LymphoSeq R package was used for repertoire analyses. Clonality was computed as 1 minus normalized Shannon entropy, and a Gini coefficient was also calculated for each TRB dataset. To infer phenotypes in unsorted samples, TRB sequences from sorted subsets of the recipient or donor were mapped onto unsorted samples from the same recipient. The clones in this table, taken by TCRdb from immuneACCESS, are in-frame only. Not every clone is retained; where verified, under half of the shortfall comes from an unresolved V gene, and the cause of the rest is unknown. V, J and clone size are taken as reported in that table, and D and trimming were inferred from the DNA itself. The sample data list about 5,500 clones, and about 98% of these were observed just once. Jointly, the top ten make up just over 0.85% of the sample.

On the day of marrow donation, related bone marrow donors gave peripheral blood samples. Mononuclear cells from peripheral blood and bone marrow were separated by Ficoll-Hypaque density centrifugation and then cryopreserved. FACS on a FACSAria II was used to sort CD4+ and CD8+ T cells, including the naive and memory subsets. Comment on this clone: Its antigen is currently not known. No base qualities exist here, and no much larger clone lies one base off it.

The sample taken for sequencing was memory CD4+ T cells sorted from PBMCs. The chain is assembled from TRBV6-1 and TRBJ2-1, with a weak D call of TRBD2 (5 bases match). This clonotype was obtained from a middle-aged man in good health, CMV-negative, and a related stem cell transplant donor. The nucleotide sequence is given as TGTGCCACTACACCCAGTAGCGCCGAACGGTTCTTC. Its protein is CATTPSSAERFF.